Sequencing of this T cell receptor (beta chain) was carried out in a study of blood T cell repertoires in COVID-19. Study-level background: Spain, Italy and the United States supplied samples that represented acute and convalescent COVID-19. From T cells, B-cell-depleted T cells, or PBMCs came the material, which was cDNA or gDNA.

The V and J ends lost 3 bases and 2 bases, in that order; junction bases with no gene match: 5. CDR3 length: 15 residues. Germline V gene sequence: CDR1 MRHNA, CDR2 SNTAGT. Per the original data handling: For nucleated cells, counts were estimated from reference gene primer amplification. Using immunoSEQ multiplex PCR, the repertoire was profiled, and TCRdb retains in-frame clones only, with some absent. V and J calls and clone size are copied from that table; D and trimming were computed from the DNA. Here the sample spans tens of thousands of clones, around 78% being singletons. What was sequenced was peripheral blood. The sequence derives from a human donor in a cohort sampled during active COVID-19. The chain employs TRBV6-4 and TRBJ2-3; TRBD1 matches at 7 bases. The CDR3 protein is CASSEPGQPTDTQYF. Here the CDR3 DNA reads TGTGCCAGCAGTGAACCGGGACAGCCCACAGATACGCAGTATTTT.